A single sample gave rise to the 22 T cell receptor beta chains below, sequenced in a study of CD8 T cells in ankylosing spondylitis. Broader study findings: Made up of eight or nine highly homologous variants, a TCR beta motif appeared characteristic of ankylosing spondylitis blood.

TCRdb fed the 5' RACE reads into MiXCR, producing one record per CDR3 protein. Among some 400,000 distinct CDR3 sequences listed, approximately 20% were seen once. These TCRs' antigens remain unknown. Sequencing was done on a sample of blood, either unsorted or a sorted T cell fraction (not recorded which). These receptor sequences come from a male donor with ankylosing spondylitis.

The chain links TRBV20-1 to TRBJ2-1; TRBD1 aligns across 9 bases. The CDR3 runs to 14 residues. With 5 bases clipped from V and 3 bases from J, the junction kept 5 bases outside the gene matches. CDR1 and CDR2 (germline): DFQATT, SNEGSKA (reference sequence). Written as DNA, the CDR3 is TGCAGTGCTGAAGACAGGGGGGTCTACAATGAGCAGTTCTTC. Its translation is CSAEDRGVYNEQFF.

The V gene is TRBV7-8, the J gene TRBJ2-5; 8 bases line up with TRBD1. Germline assignment: CDR1 SGHVS and CDR2 FQNEAQ. The CDR3 is made up of 14 amino acids. Germline trimming cut 2 bases from V and 5 bases from J; bases unmatched to any gene: 4. CDR3 protein: CASSLNRGMETQYF. In DNA form, the CDR3 reads TGTGCCAGCAGCTTAAACAGGGGGATGGAGACCCAGTACTTC.

This clonotype came up a few times. CDR3: CASSFDGSSTDTQYF. The CDR3 DNA reads TGTGCCAGCAGCTTCGACGGTTCTAGCACAGATACGCAGTATTTT. The gene calls are TRBV7-2 and TRBJ2-3; D not resolved. With 3 bases removed from V and 0 bases from J, the gap between germline ends came to 10 bases. This CDR3 is 15 amino acids long. The germline V gene has CDR1 SGHTA and CDR2 FQGNSA.

This clonotype was observed a few times. The chain couples TRBV21-1 to TRBJ2-4; TRBD1 is the table's D call, not checked against the DNA. TRBV21-1 is marked as a pseudogene. This CDR3 is built from 20 residues. DNA for the CDR3: TGTGCCAGCAGCAGATTGACCGGGACAGTGACCTTGACGGCCAAAAACATTCAGTACTTC. Translation gives CASSRLTGTVTLTAKNIQYF.

This clonotype was seen a few times. The chain uses TRBV27 and TRBJ2-7; D remains unclear. Germline V CDR1 and CDR2: MNHEY, SMNVEV (reference sequence). The length of the CDR3 is 12 residues. The V and J ends lost 8 bases and 2 bases respectively, with 10 bases between them. CDR3 nucleotide sequence: TGTGCCAGCGGGCTAGGTCCCTACGAGCAGTACTTC. Encoded protein: CASGLGPYEQYF.

This sequence joins TRBV25-1 and TRBJ2-3, with D hard to call. Germline-derived CDR1 and CDR2 are MGHDK and SYGVNS. CDR3 length: 14 amino acids. Trimming took 0 bases from V and 1 from J, leaving 5 bases between them. The CDR3 region has the DNA TGTGCCAGCAGTGAATATCGCCGCACAGATACGCAGTATTTT. Its translation is CASSEYRRTDTQYF.

J is TRBJ1-3 and V is TRBV4-2; D gene ambiguous. Trimming left V 0 bases short and J 0 bases short, with 9 bases between. Germline lookup yields CDR1 LGHNA and CDR2 YNFKEQ. This CDR3 contains 16 residues. This CDR3 is CASSQDPVNSGNTIYF. CDR3 coding DNA: TGTGCCAGCAGCCAAGACCCTGTGAACTCTGGAAACACCATATATTTT.

This clonotype was detected only a few times. This rearrangement joins TRBV20-1 to TRBJ2-3; 11 nucleotides line up with TRBD2. V shed 0 bases, J shed 3 bases, and the junction held 5 bases outside the gene matches. Germline values: CDR1 DFQATT, CDR2 SNEGSKA (reference sequence). This CDR3 region has 16 residues. DNA for the CDR3: TGCAGTGCTAGAGATCCACTAGCGGGAGATACAGATACGCAGTATTTT. Translating it yields CSARDPLAGDTDTQYF.

This chain connects TRBV5-1 to TRBJ1-3, with D perhaps matching TRBD1 (6 bases). This CDR3 has 16 residues. Germline CDR1 and CDR2: SGHRS and YFSETQ. Trimming removed 0 bases at V and 1 base at J, with 11 bases between. This chain's CDR3 is CASSLVGGRSGNTIYF. CDR3 coding DNA: TGCGCCAGCAGCTTGGTCGGGGGGCGATCTGGAAACACCATATATTTT.

V usage is TRBV7-3 and J usage is TRBJ2-2, with 7 bases fitting TRBD1. The CDR3 runs 14 residues. Germline loops: CDR1 SGHTA, CDR2 FQGTGA. The trim removed 5 bases at V and 4 bases at J, leaving 4 bases unmatched. The CDR3 DNA sequence: TGTGCCAGCAGCAAGACAGGGCCCACCGGGGAGCTGTTTTTT. It yields the protein CASSKTGPTGELFF. The full variable domain, its missing parts supplied by reference TRBV7-3 and TRBJ2-2, is GAGVSQTPSNKVTEKGKYVELRCDPISGHTALYWYRQSLGQGPEFLIYFQGTGAADDSGLPNDRFFAVRPEGSVSTLKIQRTERGDSAVYLCASSKTGPTGELFFGEGSRLTVL.

This clonotype was seen more than once but under ten times. The gene calls are TRBV5-1 and TRBJ2-1; 13 positions match TRBD2. V lost 0 bases and J lost 9; bases outside the gene matches: 0. There are 14 residues in the CDR3. Germline CDR1 and CDR2: SGHRS and YFSETQ. Written as DNA, the CDR3 is TGCGCCAGCAGCTTGGGGACTAGCGGGAGTGAGCAGTTCTTC. Its protein is CASSLGTSGSEQFF.

The chain recombines TRBV7-2 with TRBJ2-1, with D perhaps matching TRBD1 (6 bases). This CDR3 contains 15 residues. Germline V CDR1 and CDR2: SGHTA, FQGNSA. Trimming took 1 base from V and 3 from J, leaving 10 bases between them. In nucleotides, the CDR3 is TGTGCCAGCAGCTTAGACAGGGACCACTACAATGAGCAGTTCTTC. Its protein is CASSLDRDHYNEQFF.

This clonotype came up once. The chain couples TRBV12-3 or TRBV12-4 to TRBJ1-1, with 12 nucleotides matching TRBD1. This CDR3 region has 17 residues. The V and J ends lost 0 bases and 4 bases, in that order; junction bases with no gene match: 6. CDR3 DNA sequence: TGTGCCAGCAGTTTAGCCTTGGGGACAGGGGGCGGCACTGAAGCTTTCTTT. Protein sequence: CASSLALGTGGGTEAFF.

This clonotype has only a few counts. This rearrangement joins TRBV5-1 to TRBJ1-6; TRBD1 aligns across 7 bases. Trimming cost V 4 bases and J 9 bases; bases outside gene matches: 13. Germline V gene lookup returns CDR1 SGHRS and CDR2 YFSETQ. The CDR3 extends over 16 amino acids. The CDR3: CASSGPAQGGPSPLHF. The DNA of the CDR3 is TGCGCCAGCAGCGGACCTGCCCAGGGGGGACCTTCACCCCTCCACTTT. The full variable domain, rest sourced from reference TRBV5-1 and TRBJ1-6, is KAGVTQTPRYLIKTRGQQVTLSCSPISGHRSVSWYQQTPGQGLQFLFEYFSETQRNKGNFPGRFSGRQFSNSRSEMNVSTLELGDSALYLCASSGPAQGGPSPLHFGNGTRLTVT.

This clonotype has at least ten counts. The V call is TRBV4-1, the J call TRBJ2-3; D might be TRBD2 (6 bases). The CDR3 length is 16 residues. Germline CDR1 MGHRA, CDR2 YSYEKL. The V and J ends lost 1 base and 5 bases respectively, with 16 bases between them. As DNA, the CDR3 is TGCGCCAGCAGCCAAGGCCCCGCGGGGCAGGGAGATACGCAGTATTTT. This gives the protein CASSQGPAGQGDTQYF.

The chain carries TRBV11-1 and TRBJ1-6; D perhaps matches TRBD1 (5 bases). Germline V gene sequence: CDR1 SGHAT, CDR2 FQDESV (reference sequence). V shed 0 bases and J shed 6 bases, with 12 bases lying between them. The CDR3 spans 16 residues. CDR3 loop: CASSLAAGMINSPLHF. The DNA for the CDR3 is TGTGCCAGCAGCTTAGCGGCAGGGATGATTAATTCACCCCTCCACTTT.

The J gene is TRBJ1-1, the V gene TRBV27, with a weak D call TRBD1 (6 bases). The germline V and J ends were trimmed by 7 bases and 4 bases, with 16 bases remaining between them. CDR3 size: 14 residues. CDR1 MNHEY and CDR2 SMNVEV come from the germline V gene (reference sequence). In DNA form, the CDR3 reads TGTGCCAGCAAGGAAGACAGGAGGTTCACTGAAGCTTTCTTT. It specifies CASKEDRRFTEAFF.

V and J are TRBV19 and TRBJ2-1; D unclear. The CDR3 spans 14 residues. The germline V gene has CDR1 LNHDA and CDR2 SQIVND (reference sequence). V gave up 3 bases and J gave up 7 bases, with 13 bases separating them. The CDR3 DNA reads TGTGCCAGTAGTATTGGATTCGAGGAGAATGAGCAGTTCTTC. This codes for CASSIGFEENEQFF.

This sequence joins TRBV7-2 and TRBJ2-1; TRBD1 matches at 7 bases. With V trimmed by 5 bases and J by 6 bases, 13 bases remained unmatched. The CDR3 sequence is 16 residues long. Per the germline V gene, CDR1 is SGHTA and CDR2 is FQGNSA. The CDR3 DNA is TGTGCCAGCAGCCCTCCCCCGGGGACAGTTAGCAATGAGCAGTTCTTC. Amino acids: CASSPPPGTVSNEQFF. Together with reference TRBV7-2 and TRBJ2-1, the CDR3 gives the full variable domain: GAGVSQSPSNKVTEKGKDVELRCDPISGHTALYWYRQSLGQGLEFLIYFQGNSAPDKSGLPSDRFSAERTGGSVSTLTIQRTQQEDSAVYLCASSPPPGTVSNEQFFGPGTRLTVL.

This clonotype was observed a handful of times. This chain links TRBV5-6 with TRBJ2-5, with a weak D call TRBD2 (5 bases). This CDR3 has 15 amino acids. Germline-derived CDR1 and CDR2 are SGHDT and YYEEEE. The V gene lost 4 bases and the J gene lost 5 bases, with 18 bases spanning the gap. The CDR3 DNA reads as TGTGCCAGCAGCCTAGGACTCTCGATGTTGGAGACCCAGTACTTC. Protein product: CASSLGLSMLETQYF. Complete variable domain (other parts from reference TRBV5-6 and TRBJ2-5): DAGVTQSPTHLIKTRGQQVTLRCSPKSGHDTVSWYQQALGQGPQFIFQYYEEEERQRGNFPDRFSGHQFPNYSSELNVNALLLGDSALYLCASSLGLSMLETQYFGPGTRLLVL.

This sequence joins TRBV7-2 and TRBJ2-1; 11 bases agree with TRBD2. The CDR3 has 15 residues. The V gene's germline CDR1 is SGHTA and CDR2 FQGNSA. The V and J ends lost 1 base and 9 bases, in that order; junction bases with no gene match: 5. The CDR3 DNA reads as TGTGCCAGCAGCTTAGTTAGCGGGAGGGCAGTTGAGCAGTTCTTC. This codes for CASSLVSGRAVEQFF.

This sequence joins TRBV10-3 and TRBJ1-2; TRBD1 matches 8 bases. The germline gives CDR1 ENHRY, CDR2 SYGVKD. Unmatched junction bases numbered 13, after V lost 6 bases and J lost 7 bases. The CDR3 has 15 residues. DNA of the CDR3: TGTGCCATCAGAACGGGACAGGCTATTCTTGGTGGCTACACCTTC. It codes for CAIRTGQAILGGYTF.